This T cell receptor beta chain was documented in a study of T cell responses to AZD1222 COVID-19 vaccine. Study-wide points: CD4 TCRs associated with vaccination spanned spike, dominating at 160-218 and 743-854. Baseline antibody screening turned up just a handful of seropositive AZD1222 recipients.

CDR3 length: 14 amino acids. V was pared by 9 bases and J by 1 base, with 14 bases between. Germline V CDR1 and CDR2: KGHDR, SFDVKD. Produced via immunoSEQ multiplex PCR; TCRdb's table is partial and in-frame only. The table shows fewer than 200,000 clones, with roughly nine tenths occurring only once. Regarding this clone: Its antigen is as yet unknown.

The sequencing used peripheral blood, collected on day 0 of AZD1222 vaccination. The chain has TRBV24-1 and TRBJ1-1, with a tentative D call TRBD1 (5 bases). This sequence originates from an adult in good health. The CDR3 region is CATSPRGENTEAFF. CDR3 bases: TGTGCCACCTCCCCCCGAGGGGAGAACACTGAAGCTTTCTTT.